This entry features one T cell receptor (beta chain) sequence. This record belongs to a study of shared clonotypes between healthy human individuals. Study at large: With ages of 18 to 49, the donors were a couple of women and three men.

Genomic DNA of every subset was divided equally among multiple immunoSEQ plates. Only in-frame clones appear in the TCRdb table, and some are missing; sequencing was by immunoSEQ multiplex PCR. The sample lists approximately 480,000 clones, nearly 80% occurring once. V gave up 6 bases and J gave up 2 bases; unmatched junction bases: 5. The CDR3 runs 14 residues. Germline V gene sequence: CDR1 MNHNY, CDR2 SVGAGI (reference sequence). The clonotype originates from a woman aged 40 to 50 in good health. Some clones in this sample may be carry-over from other donors' samples. This rearrangement joins TRBV6-6 to TRBJ2-3, with 7 bases that match TRBD2. The sample was PBMCs. In DNA, the CDR3 is TGTGCCAGCAGAGAAGGGACTAACACAGATACGCAGTATTTT. Its protein is CASREGTNTDTQYF.